The text below deals with one TCR beta chain. Its antigen remains undetermined. Nothing much larger sits one base from this clone, and base qualities are not available. The data were taken from a study of T cell changes during pregnancy in multiple sclerosis (dated by TCRdb to about 2019). Describing the broader study: The study examined how the T cell repertoire changed over the course of pregnancy in women with multiple sclerosis.

V and J lose 0 bases and 2 bases, and a span of 8 bases separates them. Via the germline V gene (reference sequence), CDR1 is GTSNPN and CDR2 SVGIG. There are 13 amino acids in the CDR3, from cysteine to phenylalanine inclusive. Just the 39-base CDR3 DNA is kept, in frame starting at base 1. Libraries were prepared through the immunoSEQ multiplex PCR assay. Not all clones reach the TCRdb copy of this immuneACCESS table, which keeps in-frame sequences only. Checked studies attribute under half of the gap to unresolved V genes and leave the rest unexplained. The sample table contains around 62,000 clones; only one count was recorded for 90% to 95% of them. The ten largest clonotypes hold approximately 3.8% of the sample.

Recombination connected TRBV30 to TRBJ2-7; the D region possibly corresponds to TRBD2 (6 bases align). The material was CD8+ T cells from peripheral blood mononuclear cells, obtained in the second trimester of pregnancy. This clonotype was sampled from a female donor with multiple sclerosis, enrolled in a pregnancy study. The DNA is TGTGCCTGGAGTGTAGGAGGGGCCTACGAGCAGTACTTC. Its product reads: CAWSVGGAYEQYF.